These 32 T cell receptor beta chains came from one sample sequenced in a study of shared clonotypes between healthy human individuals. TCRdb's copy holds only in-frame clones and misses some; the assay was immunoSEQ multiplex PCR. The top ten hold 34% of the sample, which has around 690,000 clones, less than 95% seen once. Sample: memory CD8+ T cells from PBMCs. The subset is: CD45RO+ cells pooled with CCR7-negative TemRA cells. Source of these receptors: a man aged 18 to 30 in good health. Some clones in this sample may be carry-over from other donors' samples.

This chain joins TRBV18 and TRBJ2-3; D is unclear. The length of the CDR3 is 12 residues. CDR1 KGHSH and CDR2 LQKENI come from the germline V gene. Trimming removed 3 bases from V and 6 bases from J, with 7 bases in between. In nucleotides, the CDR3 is TGTGCCAGCTCACCGAGCTGGGATACGCAGTATTTT. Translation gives CASSPSWDTQYF.

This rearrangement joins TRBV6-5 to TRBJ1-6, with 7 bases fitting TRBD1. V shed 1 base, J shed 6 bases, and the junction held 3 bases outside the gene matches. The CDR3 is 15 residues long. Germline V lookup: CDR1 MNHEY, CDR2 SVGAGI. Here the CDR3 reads CASSYLGQTNSPLHF. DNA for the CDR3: TGTGCCAGCAGTTACTTGGGACAGACTAATTCACCCCTCCACTTT.

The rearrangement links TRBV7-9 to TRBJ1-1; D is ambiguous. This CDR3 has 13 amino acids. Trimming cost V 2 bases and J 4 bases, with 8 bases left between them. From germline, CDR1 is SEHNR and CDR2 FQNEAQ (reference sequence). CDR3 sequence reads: CASSLRLGTEAFF. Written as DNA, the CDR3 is TGTGCCAGCAGCTTACGGTTGGGCACTGAAGCTTTCTTT. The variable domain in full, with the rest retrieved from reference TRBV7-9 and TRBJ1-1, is DTGVSQNPRHKITKRGQNVTFRCDPISEHNRLYWYRQTLGQGPEFLTYFQNEAQLEKSRLLSDRFSAERPKGSFSTLEIQRTEQGDSAMYLCASSLRLGTEAFFGQGTRLTVV.

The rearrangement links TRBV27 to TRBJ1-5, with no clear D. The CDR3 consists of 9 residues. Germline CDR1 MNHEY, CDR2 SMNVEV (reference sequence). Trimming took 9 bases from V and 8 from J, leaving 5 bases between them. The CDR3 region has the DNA TGTGCCAGTGGAGAGCCCCAGCATTTT. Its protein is CASGEPQHF.

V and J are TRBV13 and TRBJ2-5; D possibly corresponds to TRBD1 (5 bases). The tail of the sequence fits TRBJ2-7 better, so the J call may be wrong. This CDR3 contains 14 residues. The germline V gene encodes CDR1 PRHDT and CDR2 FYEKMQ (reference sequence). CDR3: CASSFHQGTYEQYF. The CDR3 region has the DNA TGTGCCAGCAGCTTTCATCAGGGTACCTACGAGCAGTACTTC.

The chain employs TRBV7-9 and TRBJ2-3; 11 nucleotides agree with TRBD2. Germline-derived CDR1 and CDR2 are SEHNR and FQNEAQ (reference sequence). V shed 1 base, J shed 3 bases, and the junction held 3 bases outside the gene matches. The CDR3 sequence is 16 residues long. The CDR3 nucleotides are TGTGCCAGCAGCTTAGGTACTAGCGGGAGTACAGATACGCAGTATTTT. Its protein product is CASSLGTSGSTDTQYF. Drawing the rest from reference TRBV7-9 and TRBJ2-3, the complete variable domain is DTGVSQNPRHKITKRGQNVTFRCDPISEHNRLYWYRQTLGQGPEFLTYFQNEAQLEKSRLLSDRFSAERPKGSFSTLEIQRTEQGDSAMYLCASSLGTSGSTDTQYFGPGTRLTVL.

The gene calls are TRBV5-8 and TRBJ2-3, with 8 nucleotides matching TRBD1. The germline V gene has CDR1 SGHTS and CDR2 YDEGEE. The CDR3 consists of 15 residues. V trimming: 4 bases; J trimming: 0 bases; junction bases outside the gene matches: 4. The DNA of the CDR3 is TGTGCCAGCAGCACCGGGACAGGAAGCACAGATACGCAGTATTTT. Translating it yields CASSTGTGSTDTQYF.

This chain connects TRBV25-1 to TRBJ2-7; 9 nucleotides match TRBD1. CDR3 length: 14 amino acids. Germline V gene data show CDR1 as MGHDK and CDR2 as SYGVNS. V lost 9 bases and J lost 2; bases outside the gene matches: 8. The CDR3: CASKDRGIAYEQYF. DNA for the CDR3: TGTGCCAGTAAAGACAGGGGGATCGCCTACGAGCAGTACTTC.

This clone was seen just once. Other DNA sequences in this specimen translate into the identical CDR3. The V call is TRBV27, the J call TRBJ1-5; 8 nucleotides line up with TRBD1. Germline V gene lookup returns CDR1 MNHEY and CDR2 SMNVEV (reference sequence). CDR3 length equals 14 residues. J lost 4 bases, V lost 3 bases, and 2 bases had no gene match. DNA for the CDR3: TGTGCCAGCAGTTTCAGGGGGCCGAATCAGCCCCAGCATTTT. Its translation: CASSFRGPNQPQHF.

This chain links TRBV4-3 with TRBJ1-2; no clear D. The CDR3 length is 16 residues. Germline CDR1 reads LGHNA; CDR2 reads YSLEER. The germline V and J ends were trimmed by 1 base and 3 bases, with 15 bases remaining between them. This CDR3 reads CASSQGMRAMDYGYTF. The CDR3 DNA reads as TGCGCCAGCAGCCAAGGTATGAGGGCGATGGACTATGGCTACACCTTC.

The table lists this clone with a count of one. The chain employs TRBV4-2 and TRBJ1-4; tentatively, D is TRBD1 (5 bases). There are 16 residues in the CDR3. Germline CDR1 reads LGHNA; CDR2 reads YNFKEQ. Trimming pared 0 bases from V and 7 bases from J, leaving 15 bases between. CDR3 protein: CASSQEEGPGGEKLFF. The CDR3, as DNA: TGTGCCAGCAGCCAAGAGGAGGGACCTGGAGGTGAAAAACTGTTTTTT.

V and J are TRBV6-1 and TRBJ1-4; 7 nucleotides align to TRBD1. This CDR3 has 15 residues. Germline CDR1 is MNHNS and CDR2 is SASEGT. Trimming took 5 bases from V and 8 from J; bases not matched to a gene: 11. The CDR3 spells CASSLLGQRGEKLFF. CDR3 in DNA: TGTGCCAGCAGTTTGCTGGGACAGCGGGGAGAAAAACTGTTTTTT.

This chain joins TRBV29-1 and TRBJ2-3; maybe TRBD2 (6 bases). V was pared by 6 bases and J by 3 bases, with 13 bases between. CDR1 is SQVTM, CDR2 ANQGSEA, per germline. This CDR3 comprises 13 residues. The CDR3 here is CSVLVGLTDTQYF. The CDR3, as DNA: TGCAGCGTGTTAGTGGGACTTACAGATACGCAGTATTTT.

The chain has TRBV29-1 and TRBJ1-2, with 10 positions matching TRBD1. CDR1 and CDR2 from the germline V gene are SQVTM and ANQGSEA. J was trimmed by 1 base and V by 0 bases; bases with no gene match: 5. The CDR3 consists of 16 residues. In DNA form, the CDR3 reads TGCAGCGTTGAAGATCGTGGGACAGGGGTTAACTATGGCTACACCTTC. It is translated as CSVEDRGTGVNYGYTF.

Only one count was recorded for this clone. The CDR3 bases are TGTGCCATCAGGTTAGATGACACCGGGGAGCTGTTTTTT. It yields the protein CAIRLDDTGELFF. The chain is built from TRBV10-3 and TRBJ2-2, with D unresolved. This CDR3 region has 13 residues. The V end was cut by 6 bases, the J end by 3 bases, with 8 bases between. Looked up from germline, CDR1 is ENHRY and CDR2 is SYGVKD.

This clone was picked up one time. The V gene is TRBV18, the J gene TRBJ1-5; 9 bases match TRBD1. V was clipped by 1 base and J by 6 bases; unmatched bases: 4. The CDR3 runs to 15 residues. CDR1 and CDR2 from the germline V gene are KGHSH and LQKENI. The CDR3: CASSPRGTGSQPQHF. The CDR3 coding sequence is TGTGCCAGCTCACCACGGGGGACAGGGAGTCAGCCCCAGCATTTT.

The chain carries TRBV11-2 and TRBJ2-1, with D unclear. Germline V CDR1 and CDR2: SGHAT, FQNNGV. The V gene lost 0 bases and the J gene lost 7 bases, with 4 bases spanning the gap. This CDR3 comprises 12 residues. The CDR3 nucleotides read TGTGCCAGCAGCTTAGACCTAAATGAGCAGTTCTTC. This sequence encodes CASSLDLNEQFF.

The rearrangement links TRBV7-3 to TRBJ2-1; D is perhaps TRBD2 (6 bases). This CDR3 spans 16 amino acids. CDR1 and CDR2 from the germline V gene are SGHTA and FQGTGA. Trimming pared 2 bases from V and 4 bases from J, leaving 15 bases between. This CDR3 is CASSLGVGTDYNEQFF. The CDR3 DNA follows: TGTGCCAGCAGCTTAGGAGTCGGGACTGATTACAATGAGCAGTTCTTC.

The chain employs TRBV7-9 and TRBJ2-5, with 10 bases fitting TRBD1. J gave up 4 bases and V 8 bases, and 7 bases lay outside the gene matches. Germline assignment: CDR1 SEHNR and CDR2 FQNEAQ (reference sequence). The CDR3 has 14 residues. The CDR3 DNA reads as TGTGCCAGCTCAGGGAGGGACAGGGGAGAGACCCAGTACTTC. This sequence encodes CASSGRDRGETQYF.

The chain's CDR3 is CASRPPFGVSHEQYF. Here the CDR3 DNA reads TGTGCCAGCAGGCCCCCGTTTGGGGTGTCCCACGAGCAGTACTTC. The rearrangement uses TRBV2 and TRBJ2-7; no firm D call. Germline values: CDR1 SNHLY, CDR2 FYNNEI. The CDR3 has 15 residues. V gave up 6 bases and J gave up 5 bases, with 20 bases separating them.

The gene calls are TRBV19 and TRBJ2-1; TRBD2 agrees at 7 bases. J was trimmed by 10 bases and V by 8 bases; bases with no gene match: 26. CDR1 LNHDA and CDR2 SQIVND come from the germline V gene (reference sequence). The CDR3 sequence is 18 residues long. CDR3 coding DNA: TGTGCCAGTGGGCACCGGGCCCCTAGCCCGGGACTACCTCTCGAGCAGTTCTTC. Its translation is CASGHRAPSPGLPLEQFF. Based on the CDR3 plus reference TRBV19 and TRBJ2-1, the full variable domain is DGGITQSPKYLFRKEGQNVTLSCEQNLNHDAMYWYRQDPGQGLRLIYYSQIVNDFQKGDIAEGYSVSREKKESFPLTVTSAQKNPTAFYLCASGHRAPSPGLPLEQFFGPGTRLTVL.

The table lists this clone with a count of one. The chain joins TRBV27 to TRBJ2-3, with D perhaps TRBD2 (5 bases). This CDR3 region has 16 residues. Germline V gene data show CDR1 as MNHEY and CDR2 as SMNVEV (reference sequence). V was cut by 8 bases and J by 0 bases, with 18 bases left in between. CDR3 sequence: CASHRDPGASTDTQYF. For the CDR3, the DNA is TGTGCCAGCCACCGGGATCCCGGTGCTAGCACAGATACGCAGTATTTT.

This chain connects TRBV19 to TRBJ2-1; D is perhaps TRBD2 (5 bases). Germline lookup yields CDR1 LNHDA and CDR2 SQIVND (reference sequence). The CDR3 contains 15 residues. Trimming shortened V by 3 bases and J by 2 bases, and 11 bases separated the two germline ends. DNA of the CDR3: TGTGCCAGTAGTATCCCGGGGATCCCCTACAATGAGCAGTTCTTC. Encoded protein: CASSIPGIPYNEQFF.

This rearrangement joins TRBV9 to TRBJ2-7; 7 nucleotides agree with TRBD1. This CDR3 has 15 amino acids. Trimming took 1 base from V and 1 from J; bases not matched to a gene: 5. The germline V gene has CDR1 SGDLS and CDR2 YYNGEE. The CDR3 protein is CASSVSPQGSYEQYF. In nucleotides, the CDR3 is TGTGCCAGCAGCGTAAGCCCACAGGGGTCCTACGAGCAGTACTTC.

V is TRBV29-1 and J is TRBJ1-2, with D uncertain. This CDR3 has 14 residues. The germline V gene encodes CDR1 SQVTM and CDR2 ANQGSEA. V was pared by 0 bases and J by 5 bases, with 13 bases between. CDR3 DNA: TGCAGCGTTGAAGATCCCGGCACTCTGTATGGCTACACCTTC. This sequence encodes CSVEDPGTLYGYTF.

The CDR3 sequence is CASSLYGRDTGELFF. The DNA of the CDR3 is TGTGCCAGCAGTTTATATGGTCGAGACACCGGGGAGCTGTTTTTT. This rearrangement joins TRBV28 to TRBJ2-2; D not certain. Trimming left V 1 base short and J 3 bases short, with 9 bases between. CDR1 is MDHEN and CDR2 is SYDVKM in the germline V gene. The CDR3 length is 15 residues.

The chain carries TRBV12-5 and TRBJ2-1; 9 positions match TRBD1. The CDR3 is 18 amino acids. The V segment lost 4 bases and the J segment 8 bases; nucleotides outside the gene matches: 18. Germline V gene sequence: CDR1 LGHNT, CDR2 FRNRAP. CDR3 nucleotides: TGTGCTAGTGGTTCCGCCCCTCCTACAGGGGGCTTAGGGTATGAGCAGTTCTTC. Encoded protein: CASGSAPPTGGLGYEQFF.

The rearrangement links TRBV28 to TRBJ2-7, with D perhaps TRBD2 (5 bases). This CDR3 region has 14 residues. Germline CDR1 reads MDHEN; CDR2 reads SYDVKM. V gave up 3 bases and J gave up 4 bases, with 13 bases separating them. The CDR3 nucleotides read TGTGCCAGCAGTTTCCCAGGTAGCGTGTACGAGCAGTACTTC. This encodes CASSFPGSVYEQYF.

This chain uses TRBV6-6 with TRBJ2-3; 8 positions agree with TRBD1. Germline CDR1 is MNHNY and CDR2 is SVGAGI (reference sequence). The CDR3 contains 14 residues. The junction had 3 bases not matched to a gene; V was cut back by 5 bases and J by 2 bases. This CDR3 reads CASSQGAVTDTQYF. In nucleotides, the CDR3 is TGTGCCAGCAGTCAGGGGGCAGTCACAGATACGCAGTATTTT.

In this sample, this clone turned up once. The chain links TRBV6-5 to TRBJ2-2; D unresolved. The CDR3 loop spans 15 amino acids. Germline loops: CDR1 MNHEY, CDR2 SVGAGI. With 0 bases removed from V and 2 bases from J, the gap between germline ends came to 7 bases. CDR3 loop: CASSYSGLNTGELFF. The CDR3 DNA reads TGTGCCAGCAGTTACTCCGGGCTAAACACCGGGGAGCTGTTTTTT.

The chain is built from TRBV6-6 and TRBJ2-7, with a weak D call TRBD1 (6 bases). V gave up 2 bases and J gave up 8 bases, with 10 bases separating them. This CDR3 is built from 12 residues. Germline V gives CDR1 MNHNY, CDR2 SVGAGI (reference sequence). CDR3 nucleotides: TGTGCCAGCAGTTACAGTCAGGGGAAGCAGTACTTC. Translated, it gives CASSYSQGKQYF.

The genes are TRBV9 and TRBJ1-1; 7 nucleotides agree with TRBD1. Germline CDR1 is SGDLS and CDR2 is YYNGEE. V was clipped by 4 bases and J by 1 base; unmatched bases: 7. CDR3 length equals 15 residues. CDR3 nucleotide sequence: TGTGCCAGCAGCCCCCCGGACAGGCAGAACACTGAAGCTTTCTTT. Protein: CASSPPDRQNTEAFF.